These 32 T cell receptor beta chains share one sample of origin, sequenced in a study of blood T cell repertoires in COVID-19. TCRdb's copy holds only in-frame clones and misses some; the assay was immunoSEQ multiplex PCR. The top ten clones hold less than 9.5% of a sample with some 93,000 clones, around nine tenths of them seen once. The sample consisted of peripheral blood. The receptors come from a man aged 55 to 70 with acute or convalescent COVID-19.

The chain recombines TRBV5-1 with TRBJ1-1; no clear D gene. V lost 0 bases, J lost 4 bases, and 13 bases lay in between. Germline lookup yields CDR1 SGHRS and CDR2 YFSETQ. The CDR3 length is 15 residues. This CDR3 is CASSLDGASSTEAFF. Here the CDR3 DNA reads TGCGCCAGCAGCTTGGATGGAGCTAGTTCCACTGAAGCTTTCTTT.

The chain recombines TRBV7-9 with TRBJ2-1, with 7 bases fitting TRBD1. The CDR3 consists of 16 residues. The junction had 9 bases not matched to a gene; V was cut back by 1 base and J by 6 bases. The germline V gene encodes CDR1 SEHNR and CDR2 FQNEAQ (reference sequence). CDR3 bases: TGTGCCAGCAGCTTAGAAAAGGGGGCGTGGGGCAATGAGCAGTTCTTC. It yields the protein CASSLEKGAWGNEQFF.

The chain uses TRBV2 and TRBJ1-2; possibly TRBD1 for D (5 bases). CDR3 length equals 14 residues. Looked up from germline, CDR1 is SNHLY and CDR2 is FYNNEI. Trimming removed 3 bases from V and 2 bases from J, with 10 bases in between. CDR3 DNA: TGTGCCAGCAGTGATTGGGGGGAGAACTATGGCTACACCTTC. It is translated as CASSDWGENYGYTF. The full variable domain, rest sourced from reference TRBV2 and TRBJ1-2, is EPEVTQTPSHQVTQMGQEVILRCVPISNHLYFYWYRQILGQKVEFLVSFYNNEISEKSEIFDDQFSVERPDGSNFTLKIRSTKLEDSAMYFCASSDWGENYGYTFGSGTRLTVV.

J is TRBJ1-6 and V is TRBV19, with TRBD1 matching 7 bases. V shed 3 bases and J 9 bases; nucleotides not matched to a gene: 8. This CDR3 spans 15 amino acids. The germline gives CDR1 LNHDA, CDR2 SQIVND (reference sequence). CDR3 in amino acids: CASSMAGTEVSPLHF. CDR3 coding DNA: TGTGCCAGTAGTATGGCCGGGACAGAAGTTTCACCCCTCCACTTT.

Comments on this clone: The same CDR3 arises from other DNA sequences in this sample as well. The chain has TRBV5-6 and TRBJ1-5; D is perhaps TRBD1 (5 bases). The germline gives CDR1 SGHDT, CDR2 YYEEEE. The CDR3 runs to 17 residues. Trimming stripped 3 bases from V and 2 bases from J, with 18 bases between. In DNA, the CDR3 is TGTGCCAGCAGCTCCGGGGGGTCGGGGGGGGGCAATCAGCCCCAGCATTTT. This gives the protein CASSSGGSGGGNQPQHF.

The chain is built from TRBV15 and TRBJ2-1, with 9 bases identical to TRBD1. The V gene end was trimmed by 8 bases and the J gene end by 8 bases; junction bases not matched to a gene: 13. The CDR3 extends over 15 amino acids. Germline assignment: CDR1 LNHNV and CDR2 YYDKDF (reference sequence). CDR3 loop: CATLQNRGHRDEQFF. The DNA of the CDR3 is TGTGCCACCCTCCAAAACAGGGGGCATCGTGATGAGCAGTTCTTC. Looking up the rest from reference TRBV15 and TRBJ2-1 gives the full variable domain: DAMVIQNPRYQVTQFGKPVTLSCSQTLNHNVMYWYQQKSSQAPKLLFHYYDKDFNNEADTPDNFQSRRPNTSFCFLDIRSPGLGDTAMYLCATLQNRGHRDEQFFGPGTRLTVL.

This clone was seen a few times. This chain links TRBV29-1 with TRBJ2-1; D not certain. V was trimmed by 0 bases and J by 9 bases, leaving 15 bases between them. From germline, CDR1 is SQVTM and CDR2 ANQGSEA. This CDR3 has 14 residues. CDR3: CSVEDLSPEAEQFF. The CDR3 nucleotides read TGCAGCGTTGAAGATCTGTCCCCCGAGGCTGAGCAGTTCTTC.

V is TRBV5-4 and J is TRBJ2-3; D might be TRBD1 (5 bases). Germline CDR1 is SGHNT and CDR2 is YYREEE (reference sequence). Trimming removed 5 bases at V and 2 bases at J, with 12 bases between. The CDR3 runs to 14 residues. For the CDR3, the DNA is TGTGCCAGCAGACAGGAAATCTCCACAGATACGCAGTATTTT. Its translation: CASRQEISTDTQYF.

This clone has only one observation. The chain has TRBV29-1 and TRBJ2-1; TRBD2 aligns across 8 bases. J lost 1 base, V lost 6 bases, and 5 bases had no gene match. Germline-derived CDR1 and CDR2 are SQVTM and ANQGSEA. This CDR3 is built from 14 residues. The DNA for the CDR3 is TGCAGCGTAGCGGGGGAGCGATCCTACAATGAGCAGTTCTTC. Its translation is CSVAGERSYNEQFF.

The chain has TRBV29-1 and TRBJ2-2; 8 bases fit TRBD2. CDR3 length equals 14 residues. Germline values: CDR1 SQVTM, CDR2 ANQGSEA. Trimming at V came to 4 bases and at J to 2 bases, leaving 3 bases not matched to a gene. The chain's CDR3 is CSVGTSGNTGELFF. The CDR3 DNA sequence: TGCAGCGTTGGTACTAGCGGAAACACCGGGGAGCTGTTTTTT.

The sample holds one count of this clone. V and J are TRBV25-1 and TRBJ2-7, with D perhaps TRBD2 (7 bases). The CDR3 length is 13 residues. V was clipped by 4 bases and J by 6 bases, with 13 bases between them. Germline V gives CDR1 MGHDK, CDR2 SYGVNS. CDR3 residues: CASSGPRGREQYF. CDR3 nucleotide sequence: TGTGCCAGCAGTGGCCCGCGGGGGCGCGAGCAGTACTTC.

This chain joins TRBV5-1 and TRBJ2-2; D unresolved. The CDR3 extends over 14 amino acids. V lost 0 bases and J 5 bases, leaving 8 bases between the germline ends. Germline CDR1 SGHRS, CDR2 YFSETQ. The CDR3 DNA follows: TGCGCCAGCAGCTTGGCATCCGGGACCGGGGAGCTGTTTTTT. It specifies CASSLASGTGELFF.

V usage is TRBV9 and J usage is TRBJ1-6; D not certain. CDR3 length: 14 residues. Trimming took off 3 bases at V and 5 bases at J, with 9 bases between the two ends. The germline V gene has CDR1 SGDLS and CDR2 YYNGEE. CDR3 amino acids: CASSGSDHNSPLHF. The DNA of the CDR3 is TGTGCCAGCAGCGGCAGCGATCATAATTCACCCCTCCACTTT.

In DNA, the CDR3 is TGTGCCAGCAGCGAGGACATGCTAGGGCAGTACTTC. It codes for CASSEDMLGQYF. This chain joins TRBV3-1 (or the pseudogene TRBV3-2) and TRBJ2-7; possible D gene TRBD1, 5 bases. The CDR3 sequence is 12 residues long. V dropped 5 bases and J dropped 9 bases, with 14 bases sitting between them. Germline V gene data show CDR1 as LGHDT and CDR2 as YNNKEL (reference sequence).

The chain joins TRBV14 to TRBJ1-6, with a possible D match to TRBD1 (5 bases). Trimming took off 5 bases at V and 3 bases at J, with 11 bases between the two ends. CDR1 SGHDN and CDR2 FVKESK come from the germline V gene. This CDR3 has 15 residues. The CDR3 reads CASSYDRGYNSPLHF. CDR3 coding DNA: TGTGCCAGCAGCTACGACAGAGGCTATAATTCACCCCTCCACTTT.

Only one count was recorded for this clone. CDR3 loop: CASSIRQGGDTEAFF. CDR3 nucleotides: TGCGCCAGCAGCATCCGACAGGGGGGGGACACTGAAGCTTTCTTT. The chain links TRBV5-1 to TRBJ1-1; 9 bases fit TRBD1. This CDR3 region has 15 residues. J gave up 3 bases and V 4 bases, and 7 bases lay outside the gene matches. CDR1 is SGHRS and CDR2 is YFSETQ in the germline V gene.

The genes are TRBV5-6 and TRBJ2-2; D unclear. Germline V lookup: CDR1 SGHDT, CDR2 YYEEEE. CDR3 length: 14 residues. Trimming cost V 0 bases and J 4 bases, with 7 bases left between them. CDR3 coding DNA: TGTGCCAGCAGCTTGGTACAGATCACCGGGGAGCTGTTTTTT. Amino acids: CASSLVQITGELFF.

The sample holds a few counts of this clone. This sequence joins TRBV3-1 (or the pseudogene TRBV3-2) and TRBJ1-5; D is ambiguous. The germline gives CDR1 LGHDT, CDR2 YNNKEL (reference sequence). V shed 1 base and J shed 2 bases, with 6 bases lying between them. This CDR3 spans 14 amino acids. CDR3 DNA: TGTGCCAGCAGCCAAGGGGCCGGCAATCAGCCCCAGCATTTT. Its protein is CASSQGAGNQPQHF.

This clone was counted a single time. This chain uses TRBV5-1 with TRBJ2-1, with TRBD1 identical over 7 bases. Germline loops: CDR1 SGHRS, CDR2 YFSETQ. The CDR3 has 14 amino acids. With V trimmed by 4 bases and J by 4 bases, 5 bases remained unmatched. CDR3 nucleotide sequence: TGCGCCAGCAGCCGGGACAGTCCTTACAATGAGCAGTTCTTC. Translated, it gives CASSRDSPYNEQFF.

This rearrangement joins TRBV5-1 to TRBJ1-1, with 8 bases lining up with TRBD1. The germline V gene encodes CDR1 SGHRS and CDR2 YFSETQ. There are 15 residues in the CDR3. V lost 0 bases, J lost 4 bases, and 5 bases stayed unmatched. The CDR3 is CASSLVQGAATEAFF. Here the CDR3 DNA reads TGCGCCAGCAGCTTGGTTCAGGGGGCGGCCACTGAAGCTTTCTTT. The full variable domain, rest sourced from reference TRBV5-1 and TRBJ1-1, is KAGVTQTPRYLIKTRGQQVTLSCSPISGHRSVSWYQQTPGQGLQFLFEYFSETQRNKGNFPGRFSGRQFSNSRSEMNVSTLELGDSALYLCASSLVQGAATEAFFGQGTRLTVV.

The rearrangement links TRBV7-2 to TRBJ2-7; 7 positions agree with TRBD1. The germline V gene encodes CDR1 SGHTA and CDR2 FQGNSA. The CDR3 extends over 13 amino acids. The trim removed 4 bases at V and 3 bases at J, leaving 3 bases unmatched. In DNA form, the CDR3 reads TGTGCCAGCAGCTCGGACAGGAGCTACGAGCAGTACTTC. Residues: CASSSDRSYEQYF.

There are a few counts of this clone. The V gene is TRBV5-1, the J gene TRBJ2-1; possible D gene TRBD1, 6 bases. CDR3 length: 14 amino acids. From germline, CDR1 is SGHRS and CDR2 YFSETQ. Trimming cost V 4 bases and J 6 bases, with 14 bases left between them. In DNA form, the CDR3 reads TGCGCCAGCAGCCGGGGACAAGGGATCAATGAGCAGTTCTTC. Its translation: CASSRGQGINEQFF.

The rearrangement links TRBV30 to TRBJ1-6; D not resolved. CDR3 length equals 13 residues. V gave up 2 bases and J gave up 7 bases, with 9 bases separating them. Germline CDR1 reads GTSNPN; CDR2 reads SVGIG (reference sequence). For the CDR3, the DNA is TGTGCCTGGAGTAGTGGGCTCAATTCACCCCTCCACTTT. This sequence encodes CAWSSGLNSPLHF.

This clone has only one observation. This chain links TRBV2 with TRBJ1-1, with TRBD1 matching over 8 bases. Germline CDR1 and CDR2: SNHLY and FYNNEI. This CDR3 comprises 17 residues. With 4 bases clipped from V and 1 base from J, the junction kept 11 bases outside the gene matches. The CDR3 protein is CASSVSRGRFQNTEAFF. The CDR3 DNA reads as TGTGCCAGCAGTGTTTCCAGGGGGCGATTTCAGAACACTGAAGCTTTCTTT.

The chain carries TRBV6-5 and TRBJ1-2; D call uncertain. This CDR3 region has 12 residues. The ends were cut back, 8 bases at V and 3 bases at J, with 10 bases in the middle. The germline gives CDR1 MNHEY, CDR2 SVGAGI. CDR3 sequence (DNA): TGTGCCAGCTTTGTGTTAGACTATGGCTACACCTTC. This gives the protein CASFVLDYGYTF.

This clone occurred a few times. The V call is TRBV5-1, the J call TRBJ2-1, with a possible D match to TRBD1 (6 bases). CDR3 length: 13 residues. The germline V and J ends were trimmed by 0 bases and 10 bases, with 11 bases remaining between them. Germline V gene lookup returns CDR1 SGHRS and CDR2 YFSETQ. The CDR3 DNA follows: TGCGCCAGCAGCTTGGAAACCCAGGGGGAGCAGTTCTTC. The encoded protein is CASSLETQGEQFF.

The chain links TRBV6-1 to TRBJ2-1, with D perhaps matching TRBD1 (5 bases). The germline V and J ends were trimmed by 5 bases and 6 bases, with 8 bases remaining between them. The germline gives CDR1 MNHNS, CDR2 SASEGT. The CDR3 covers 12 residues. This CDR3 reads CASSKGPNEQFF. Written as DNA, the CDR3 is TGTGCCAGCAGTAAGGGGCCCAATGAGCAGTTCTTC.

This rearrangement joins TRBV12-3 or TRBV12-4 to TRBJ1-2, with TRBD1 matching 8 bases. The trim removed 6 bases at V and 4 bases at J, leaving 4 bases unmatched. This CDR3 is 13 amino acids long. CDR3 amino acids: CASRRTGSYGYTF. CDR3 DNA: TGTGCCAGCAGACGGACAGGGAGCTATGGCTACACCTTC.

A few counts support this clone. The chain recombines TRBV5-1 with TRBJ2-7; a weak D match, TRBD1 (7 bases). The CDR3 extends over 14 amino acids. V was shortened by 3 bases and J by 1 base, with 11 bases between the two germline ends. Germline V gene data show CDR1 as SGHRS and CDR2 as YFSETQ. The CDR3 region has the DNA TGCGCCAGCAGCTGGCGGGACAGATCCTACGAGCAGTACTTC. Translation: CASSWRDRSYEQYF.

The V gene is TRBV12-3 or TRBV12-4, the J gene TRBJ1-5; 9 nucleotides match TRBD1. The CDR3 runs to 13 residues. Unmatched junction bases numbered 4, after V lost 7 bases and J lost 6 bases. Here the CDR3 reads CASKTGGGQPQHF. CDR3 in DNA: TGTGCCAGCAAAACAGGGGGCGGTCAGCCCCAGCATTTT.

This chain links TRBV6-1 with TRBJ2-2, with a possible D match to TRBD2 (5 bases). Germline CDR1 reads MNHNS; CDR2 reads SASEGT. This CDR3 has 13 amino acids. V was pared by 2 bases and J by 10 bases, with 11 bases between. In nucleotides, the CDR3 is TGTGCCAGCAGTGAAAGGTTGGGAGTGGAGCTGTTTTTT. Protein product: CASSERLGVELFF.

The J gene is TRBJ1-1, the V gene TRBV9; the D is unclear. Per the germline V gene, CDR1 is SGDLS and CDR2 is YYNGEE. This CDR3 spans 14 amino acids. The germline V and J ends were trimmed by 1 base and 5 bases, with 12 bases remaining between them. Here the CDR3 reads CASSVTAGRTEAFF. The CDR3 DNA reads as TGTGCCAGCAGCGTAACCGCTGGGAGGACTGAAGCTTTCTTT.